These 17 T cell receptor beta chains share one sample of origin, sequenced in a study of blood T cell repertoires in COVID-19. This table comes from immunoSEQ multiplex PCR, and its TCRdb copy is limited to in-frame clones, with some not included. The repertoire consists of under 150,000 clones, with 65% to 85% occurring once and the leading ten covering 4.5% to 6%. The source material was peripheral blood. The receptors come from a woman aged 50 to 60 with acute or convalescent COVID-19.

The chain recombines TRBV6-5 with TRBJ1-2, with D uncertain. Trimming took 10 bases from V and 5 from J, leaving 17 bases between them. CDR1 MNHEY and CDR2 SVGAGI come from the germline V gene. This CDR3 is built from 13 residues. The CDR3 nucleotides read TGTGCCATGAGCCGTTTATCTGTTTATGGCTACACCTTC. It specifies CAMSRLSVYGYTF.

The V gene is TRBV19, the J gene TRBJ2-1; 9 bases line up with TRBD2. Germline assignment: CDR1 LNHDA and CDR2 SQIVND (reference sequence). Trimming cost V 3 bases and J 5 bases; bases outside gene matches: 8. This CDR3 contains 16 residues. The CDR3 region is CASSILAGGQDNEQFF. The CDR3, as DNA: TGTGCCAGTAGTATCCTGGCGGGGGGGCAGGACAATGAGCAGTTCTTC.

This sequence joins TRBV5-5 and TRBJ2-7; D remains ambiguous. Trimming stripped 1 base from V and 3 bases from J, with 8 bases between. The CDR3 loop spans 13 amino acids. Germline V gene sequence: CDR1 SGHKS, CDR2 YYEKEE (reference sequence). The CDR3 region is CASSLFNNYEQYF. In DNA form, the CDR3 reads TGTGCCAGCAGCTTGTTTAATAACTACGAGCAGTACTTC.

This chain links TRBV27 with TRBJ2-7, with 9 bases identical to TRBD1. CDR1 MNHEY and CDR2 SMNVEV come from the germline V gene (reference sequence). The J segment lost 4 bases and the V segment lost 4 bases, leaving 8 bases of the junction unmatched. The CDR3 extends over 15 amino acids. CDR3 in DNA: TGTGCCAGCAGTTATATGGGGACAGGGACTTACGAGCAGTACTTC. This codes for CASSYMGTGTYEQYF.

This clone appeared a few times. The rearrangement joins TRBV15 to TRBJ2-7, with TRBD1 matching 9 bases. Germline CDR1 LNHNV, CDR2 YYDKDF (reference sequence). This CDR3 comprises 13 residues. The J segment lost 6 bases and the V segment lost 3 bases, leaving 3 bases of the junction unmatched. The DNA for the CDR3 is TGTGCCACCAGCAGCGGGACAGGGCCCGAGCAGTACTTC. Its protein product is CATSSGTGPEQYF.

Of note for this clone: The sample holds other DNA sequences that translate to the same CDR3. CDR3 amino acids: CASSLGGQSYEQYF. Written as DNA, the CDR3 is TGTGCCAGCAGCCTAGGGGGACAGTCCTACGAGCAGTACTTC. This sequence joins TRBV27 and TRBJ2-7, with 7 bases identical to TRBD1. Germline V lookup: CDR1 MNHEY, CDR2 SMNVEV (reference sequence). The CDR3 loop spans 14 amino acids. V shed 6 bases and J 1 base; nucleotides not matched to a gene: 6.

This chain joins TRBV28 and TRBJ2-1; no definite D call. Per germline, CDR1 MDHEN and CDR2 SYDVKM. The CDR3 has 12 residues. The V and J ends lost 3 bases and 5 bases respectively, with 5 bases between them. CDR3 amino acids: CASSLSHNEQFF. CDR3 coding DNA: TGTGCCAGCAGTTTGAGCCACAATGAGCAGTTCTTC.

Only one count was recorded for this clone. Other DNA sequences in the same sample also yield this CDR3. The chain employs TRBV7-3 and TRBJ2-6; a possible D gene is TRBD2 (6 bases). V gave up 5 bases and J gave up 0 bases, with 8 bases separating them. CDR1 SGHTA and CDR2 FQGTGA come from the germline V gene. This CDR3 comprises 15 residues. In DNA form, the CDR3 reads TGTGCCAGCAGCCCCGGGAGCTCTGGGGCCAACGTCCTGACTTTC. Protein product: CASSPGSSGANVLTF.

This clone occurred once. V usage is TRBV12-3 or TRBV12-4 and J usage is TRBJ1-2; 9 bases are shared with TRBD1. The CDR3 extends over 13 amino acids. The ends lost 3 bases at V and 8 bases at J; junction bases unmatched: 4. The CDR3 region has the DNA TGTGCCAGCAGTTTTCACAGGGGGCACGGCTACACCTTC. It translates to CASSFHRGHGYTF.

The chain's CDR3 is CASSLDAGGYNEQFF. As DNA, the CDR3 is TGTGCCAGCAGCTTAGATGCCGGGGGGTACAATGAGCAGTTCTTC. The genes are TRBV7-2 and TRBJ2-1, with 7 bases matching TRBD2. CDR1 is SGHTA, CDR2 FQGNSA, per germline. J was trimmed by 4 bases and V by 1 base; bases with no gene match: 4. This CDR3 has 15 residues.

With respect to this clone: The junction shows a germline mismatch at one end, possibly a read error. This chain connects TRBV11-3 to TRBJ2-5, with 10 bases matching TRBD2. The CDR3 loop spans 11 amino acids. Per the germline V gene, CDR1 is SGHNT and CDR2 is YENEEA. The CDR3 spells CASSLVLAGDF. The CDR3 DNA is TGTGCCAGCAGCTTAGTTCTAGCGGGGGACTTC.

CDR3 residues: CASSPQGFMNTEAFF. In DNA form, the CDR3 reads TGTGCCAGCAGCCCACAGGGGTTCATGAACACTGAAGCTTTCTTT. This sequence joins TRBV7-9 and TRBJ1-1; TRBD1 agrees at 7 bases. Germline V gene sequence: CDR1 SEHNR, CDR2 FQNEAQ (reference sequence). With V trimmed by 5 bases and J by 0 bases, 6 bases remained unmatched. The CDR3 is 15 residues long.

A few counts support this clone. The rearrangement uses TRBV24-1 and TRBJ1-2; D gene unclear. This CDR3 spans 12 amino acids. The germline CDR1 and CDR2 sequences are KGHDR and SFDVKD. V was cut by 4 bases and J by 6 bases, with 8 bases left in between. For the CDR3, the DNA is TGTGCCACCAGTGACTCCGTAAATGGCTACACCTTC. Residues: CATSDSVNGYTF.

This clone occurred a few times. V is TRBV7-2 and J is TRBJ2-5; 7 bases match TRBD2. Looked up from germline, CDR1 is SGHTA and CDR2 is FQGNSA. V trimming: 4 bases; J trimming: 2 bases; junction bases outside the gene matches: 13. CDR3 length: 17 residues. The CDR3 sequence: CASSWRVGGGAQETQYF. The CDR3 coding sequence is TGTGCCAGCAGCTGGCGTGTCGGCGGGGGTGCTCAAGAGACCCAGTACTTC.

The gene calls are TRBV2 and TRBJ2-3; 12 nucleotides agree with TRBD2. The V gene end was trimmed by 5 bases and the J gene end by 0 bases; junction bases not matched to a gene: 6. The CDR3 covers 17 residues. Germline CDR1 is SNHLY and CDR2 is FYNNEI. The CDR3, as DNA: TGTGCCAGCAGTCGATGGACTAGCGGGGTTAGCACAGATACGCAGTATTTT. Its protein is CASSRWTSGVSTDTQYF.

This chain connects TRBV2 to TRBJ2-1, with D possibly being TRBD2 (7 bases). V shed 4 bases and J shed 4 bases, with 14 bases lying between them. The CDR3 runs 15 residues. Germline CDR1 SNHLY, CDR2 FYNNEI. The CDR3, as DNA: TGTGCCAGCAGTGTTGACGGGGGGCATTACAATGAGCAGTTCTTC. The encoded protein is CASSVDGGHYNEQFF.

This chain connects TRBV4-3 to TRBJ1-2, with TRBD1 matching over 10 bases. CDR3 size: 18 residues. CDR1 and CDR2 (germline): LGHNA, YSLEER. J was trimmed by 4 bases and V by 6 bases; bases with no gene match: 17. The CDR3, as DNA: TGCGCCAGCAGTAAAACCCCCCCGGGACAGGGGTCTTTCTATGGCTACACCTTC. The encoded protein is CASSKTPPGQGSFYGYTF.